A selection of T cell receptor beta chains follows, all from one sample in a study of blood T cell repertoires in COVID-19. Method: immunoSEQ multiplex PCR; TCRdb's copy keeps in-frame clones and lacks some. The profile shows some 150,000 clones, 87% of them singletons. The source material was peripheral blood. These receptors were taken from a woman aged 60-75 years who had recovered from COVID-19. CDR3s include the opening cysteine and the closing phenylalanine or tryptophan.

V	J	CDR3
TRBV12-3/TRBV12-4	TRBJ1-2	CASSLVSGTPYF
TRBV18	TRBJ2-3	CASSSGLGADTQYF
TRBV20-1	TRBJ2-1	CSASSGGDSNEQFF
TRBV2	TRBJ1-2	CASSDPDYGYTF
TRBV5-1	TRBJ2-3	CASSLGRGGLTDTQYF
TRBV18	TRBJ2-5	CASSPPGLAGEETQYF
TRBV18	TRBJ1-1	CASSPAIGHNTEAFF
TRBV4-1	TRBJ2-1	CASSQILASVNEQFF
TRBV7-9	TRBJ1-1	CASSLDIQLNTEAFF
TRBV12-5	TRBJ1-1	CASSENQNTEAFF
TRBV18	TRBJ1-2	CASSPQSTGTNYGYTF
TRBV4-3	TRBJ2-3	CASSRYKGLAGGQDTQYF
TRBV5-1	TRBJ2-1	CASSSASGGSSYNEQFF
TRBV5-5	TRBJ2-1	CASSLAPAGATYNEQFF
TRBV6-1	TRBJ1-5	CASSEQSQGNQPQHF
TRBV3-1/TRBV3-2	TRBJ1-1	CASSPLRNTEAFF
TRBV7-6	TRBJ2-2	CASSPPTGYANTGELFF
TRBV5-4	TRBJ2-7	CASSLPGGFSYEQYF
TRBV7-3	TRBJ2-2	CASSLMGIGTVNTGELFF
TRBV11-2	TRBJ1-1	CASSSVRGSAFF
TRBV19	TRBJ2-1	CASSKSGTGVNEQFF
TRBV2	TRBJ1-3	CASTSARANTIYF
TRBV4-1	TRBJ1-1	CASSQVPGAGAFF
TRBV6-5	TRBJ1-4	CASSHNSEKLFF
TRBV15	TRBJ2-7	CATSSFGQGYEQYF
TRBV6-5	TRBJ2-3	CASGSPGVGDTQYF
TRBV10-2	TRBJ2-3	CASSGTLDSVGVNTQYF
TRBV4-2	TRBJ1-5	CASSQESGGNQPQHF
TRBV29-1	TRBJ2-7	CSVAGTTYEQYF
TRBV28	TRBJ2-4	CASSLTTGALAKNIQYF
TRBV27	TRBJ1-2	CASSAGGYGYTF
TRBV28	TRBJ2-7	CASSPPGGVSYEQYF
TRBV28	TRBJ1-5	CASSLGGTGPEGNQPQHF
TRBV11-2	TRBJ2-7	CASSPRGTKNEQYF
TRBV19	TRBJ1-5	CASKDRDHQPQHF
TRBV19	TRBJ1-1	CASSSSRDSRGTEAFF
TRBV11-2	TRBJ2-1	CASSLDPRGETVNEQFF
TRBV7-9	TRBJ1-2	CASSYTGRVYGYTF